The 15 T cell receptor beta chains reported below all come from one sample, sequenced in a study of CD8 T cells in Susac syndrome. A quantity of about 0.45 to 1 ug RNA underwent reverse transcription using random hexamers. TCRdb ran MiXCR on the immunoSEQ multiplex PCR reads and lists one entry per CDR3 protein. The sample lists under 200,000 distinct CDR3 sequences, approximately 94% seen once, with approximately 0.11% in the top ten. The sample comprised CD4+ T cells from PBMCs. The receptors shown here come from a human donor with Susac syndrome.

The chain has TRBV3-1 and TRBJ2-5; TRBD2 agrees at 7 bases. The ends lost 1 base at V and 9 bases at J; junction bases unmatched: 11. The CDR3 spans 15 residues. Germline V lookup: CDR1 LGHDT, CDR2 YNNKEL (reference sequence). This chain's CDR3 is CASSQVGAGRQAQYF. The CDR3 DNA is TGTGCCAGCAGCCAAGTAGGAGCGGGGCGGCAGGCCCAGTACTTC.

This chain uses TRBV5-1 with TRBJ2-1; 7 bases are shared with TRBD2. This CDR3 is built from 11 residues. Germline lookup yields CDR1 SGHRS and CDR2 YFSETQ. V trimming: 9 bases; J trimming: 9 bases; junction bases outside the gene matches: 6. As DNA, the CDR3 is TGCGCCACCCGGGGAGGGGCTGAGCAGTTCTTC. Translated: CATRGGAEQFF.

The chain employs TRBV6-5 and TRBJ1-6, with D maybe TRBD1 (5 bases). V lost 5 bases and J lost 5, with 10 bases in between. The CDR3 spans 14 residues. CDR1 and CDR2 from the germline V gene are MNHEY and SVGAGI. The CDR3 nucleotides read TGTGCCAGCAGTCTTCGACAGCATAATTCACCCCTCCACTTT. Protein: CASSLRQHNSPLHF.

The CDR3, as DNA: TGTGCCAGCAGCAAAGCGGGGGGAGAGACCCAGTACTTC. Residues: CASSKAGGETQYF. This chain connects TRBV21-1 to TRBJ2-5; the table's D call, TRBD1, has no DNA check behind it. TRBV21-1 is flagged as a pseudogene. The CDR3 sequence is 13 residues long.

V and J are TRBV5-6 and TRBJ1-3, with TRBD1 identical over 10 bases. This CDR3 region has 16 residues. V dropped 3 bases and J dropped 3; count of bases not matched to a gene: 6. The germline V gene has CDR1 SGHDT and CDR2 YYEEEE. CDR3 region: CASSSDRGLIGNTIYF. In DNA form, the CDR3 reads TGTGCCAGCAGCTCCGACAGGGGGCTCATTGGAAACACCATATATTTT.

V gene TRBV4-3 combines with J gene TRBJ2-3; possibly TRBD2 for D (7 bases). V lost 2 bases and J 4 bases, leaving 16 bases between the germline ends. CDR3 size: 16 residues. Per the germline V gene, CDR1 is LGHNA and CDR2 is YSLEER. The CDR3 is CASSQIAGAYADTQYF. The CDR3 nucleotides are TGCGCCAGCAGCCAAATCGCGGGGGCGTATGCAGATACGCAGTATTTT.

This chain links TRBV4-2 with TRBJ2-2, with D possibly being TRBD1 (7 bases). The V end lost 6 bases, the J end lost 6 bases, and 23 bases lay between the germline ends. Looked up from germline, CDR1 is LGHNA and CDR2 is YNFKEQ. The CDR3 runs to 17 residues. The CDR3 is CASSPGGGGVVAGELFF. In nucleotides, the CDR3 is TGTGCCAGCAGTCCAGGGGGTGGCGGGGTGGTCGCCGGGGAGCTGTTTTTT.

The chain links TRBV24-1 to TRBJ2-1, with 9 bases aligning to TRBD1. From germline, CDR1 is KGHDR and CDR2 SFDVKD. This CDR3 region has 13 residues. Germline trimming cut 4 bases from V and 8 bases from J; bases unmatched to any gene: 2. In nucleotides, the CDR3 is TGTGCCACCAGTGACTGGACAGGGGATGAGCAGTTCTTC. Translating gives CATSDWTGDEQFF.

The rearrangement joins TRBV2 to TRBJ1-2; D gene uncertain. Trimming removed 5 bases at V and 2 bases at J, with 6 bases between. The CDR3 is made up of 12 amino acids. The germline V gene encodes CDR1 SNHLY and CDR2 FYNNEI. The CDR3 DNA reads TGTGCCAGCAGTACCGAAAACTATGGCTACACCTTC. This codes for CASSTENYGYTF.

This clonotype was seen only once. The chain employs TRBV5-6 and TRBJ1-2; possibly TRBD1 for D (6 bases). Germline CDR1 SGHDT, CDR2 YYEEEE. V was clipped by 1 base and J by 0 bases, with 13 bases between them. The CDR3 is made up of 16 amino acids. DNA for the CDR3: TGTGCCAGCAGCTTGACGACGACAGGCGCTAACTATGGCTACACCTTC. Amino acids: CASSLTTTGANYGYTF.

The chain employs TRBV9 and TRBJ2-3, with 8 bases fitting TRBD2. The CDR3 loop spans 15 amino acids. Germline-derived CDR1 and CDR2 are SGDLS and YYNGEE. V shed 4 bases, J shed 0 bases, and the junction held 4 bases outside the gene matches. The CDR3: CASSHSGTSTDTQYF. The CDR3 DNA reads as TGTGCCAGCAGCCATAGCGGGACTAGCACAGATACGCAGTATTTT.

The V gene is TRBV29-1, the J gene TRBJ1-4, with TRBD1 identical over 10 bases. Germline V CDR1 and CDR2: SQVTM, ANQGSEA. V lost 7 bases and J lost 8; bases outside the gene matches: 7. The CDR3 totals 13 residues. CDR3 in amino acids: CSARQGADEKLFF. CDR3 bases: TGCAGCGCGCGACAGGGGGCAGACGAAAAACTGTTTTTT.

V usage is TRBV2 and J usage is TRBJ1-2; no reliable D call. V was cut by 7 bases and J by 4 bases, with 10 bases left in between. Germline CDR1 is SNHLY and CDR2 is FYNNEI. The CDR3 has 12 residues. This chain's CDR3 is CASTVGSYGYTF. CDR3 bases: TGTGCCAGCACTGTGGGGAGCTATGGCTACACCTTC.

The rearrangement uses TRBV29-1 and TRBJ1-2; D is undetermined. Germline values: CDR1 SQVTM, CDR2 ANQGSEA. V dropped 4 bases and J dropped 1 base, with 10 bases sitting between them. The CDR3 has 13 residues. CDR3 sequence: CSVGSGLNYGYTF. For the CDR3, the DNA is TGCAGCGTTGGATCCGGACTTAACTATGGCTACACCTTC.

This chain joins TRBV7-2 and TRBJ2-5; D is unclear. Germline loops: CDR1 SGHTA, CDR2 FQGNSA. The CDR3 is 15 residues long. V gave up 6 bases and J gave up 5 bases, with 19 bases separating them. The CDR3 nucleotides read TGTGCCAGCAGTTCGGCCCTTAGGTCCGGGGAGACCCAGTACTTC. It specifies CASSSALRSGETQYF.